This entry lists 14 T cell receptor beta chains sequenced from one sample in a study of T-cell reconstitution after alpha-beta-depleted transplantation in children. A TCRbeta library incorporating unique molecular identifiers was prepared. MiXCR, run by TCRdb on the PCR reads, gives a single entry per CDR3 protein. The table lists about 120,000 distinct CDR3 sequences, around a tenth of them singletons. The sequencing here drew on PBMCs, taken before TCRalphabeta/CD19-depleted stem cell transplant. The receptors come from a boy aged 2-15 years with acute lymphoblastic leukemia, due to receive a stem cell transplant.

This clonotype was observed many times. The J gene is TRBJ2-1, the V gene TRBV7-2; TRBD2 matches at 13 bases. Germline V CDR1 and CDR2: SGHTA, FQGNSA. The V gene end was trimmed by 3 bases and the J gene end by 0 bases; junction bases not matched to a gene: 8. This CDR3 is built from 19 residues. The CDR3 region is CASSFSGGLAGPSYNEQFF. The CDR3 DNA reads as TGTGCCAGCAGCTTTAGCGGGGGACTAGCGGGACCCTCCTACAATGAGCAGTTCTTC.

The V gene is TRBV20-1, the J gene TRBJ2-3; maybe TRBD1 (6 bases). The CDR3 consists of 13 residues. CDR1 DFQATT and CDR2 SNEGSKA come from the germline V gene (reference sequence). V was pared by 5 bases and J by 2 bases, with 11 bases between. CDR3 coding DNA: TGCAGTGCTCCCGACAGGTTCACAGATACGCAGTATTTT. This encodes CSAPDRFTDTQYF.

The chain has TRBV2 and TRBJ2-3; D unresolved. Trimming left V 3 bases short and J 2 bases short, with 6 bases between. Per the germline V gene, CDR1 is SNHLY and CDR2 is FYNNEI. The CDR3 loop spans 13 amino acids. This CDR3 is CASSDYDTDTQYF. CDR3 sequence (DNA): TGTGCCAGCAGTGACTACGACACAGATACGCAGTATTTT.

This clonotype was counted between two and nine times. The V and J genes are TRBV7-2 and TRBJ2-7; 8 nucleotides line up with TRBD1. The CDR3 loop spans 13 amino acids. Germline V lookup: CDR1 SGHTA, CDR2 FQGNSA. V was clipped by 3 bases and J by 5 bases; unmatched bases: 3. The CDR3 reads CASSFRTGHEQYF. The CDR3 coding sequence is TGTGCCAGCAGCTTTAGGACAGGGCACGAGCAGTACTTC.

In its sample, this clonotype was seen once. The rearrangement joins TRBV5-6 to TRBJ2-7, with D possibly called TRBD1 or TRBD2 (5 bases each). The CDR3 length is 13 residues. The germline V gene has CDR1 SGHDT and CDR2 YYEEEE. V lost 7 bases and J 4 bases, leaving 15 bases between the germline ends. The CDR3 is CASGSGTTYEQYF. The CDR3, as DNA: TGTGCCAGCGGCTCCGGGACCACATACGAGCAGTACTTC. Based on the CDR3 plus reference TRBV5-6 and TRBJ2-7, the full variable domain is DAGVTQSPTHLIKTRGQQVTLRCSPKSGHDTVSWYQQALGQGPQFIFQYYEEEERQRGNFPDRFSGHQFPNYSSELNVNALLLGDSALYLCASGSGTTYEQYFGPGTRLTVT.

This clonotype was seen many times. The CDR3 DNA reads as TGTGCCAGCAGCCAGGCGAGCGGGGTCGCCTACGAGCAGTACTTC. It codes for CASSQASGVAYEQYF. V is TRBV7-8 and J is TRBJ2-7; 7 bases match TRBD2. This CDR3 region has 15 residues. Germline V CDR1 and CDR2: SGHVS, FQNEAQ. Trimming cost V 5 bases and J 2 bases; bases outside gene matches: 9.

In this sample, this clonotype is medium-sized. The rearrangement links TRBV7-2 to TRBJ2-1, with a tentative D call TRBD2 (6 bases). The CDR3 runs 16 residues. Germline V gene data show CDR1 as SGHTA and CDR2 as FQGNSA. Deletions cut 4 bases from V and 5 bases from J, with 18 bases between. CDR3 loop: CASSSKGGTAHNEQFF. The CDR3 DNA is TGTGCCAGCAGCTCTAAAGGAGGGACGGCCCACAATGAGCAGTTCTTC.

This chain's CDR3 is CASSWEDEETQYF. Here the CDR3 DNA reads TGCGCCAGCAGTTGGGAGGACGAAGAGACCCAGTACTTC. The chain carries TRBV4-1 and TRBJ2-5; possible D gene TRBD2, 6 bases. V was shortened by 6 bases and J by 3 bases, with 11 bases between the two germline ends. The CDR3 spans 13 residues. Germline V gene lookup returns CDR1 MGHRA and CDR2 YSYEKL.

This clonotype came up many times. The CDR3: CASSPIWLAGATDTQYF. In DNA, the CDR3 is TGTGCCAGCAGCCCGATTTGGCTAGCGGGAGCCACAGATACGCAGTATTTT. J is TRBJ2-3 and V is TRBV4-2, with 10 bases that match TRBD2. Germline V CDR1 and CDR2: LGHNA, YNFKEQ. The V and J ends lost 4 bases and 2 bases, in that order; junction bases with no gene match: 9. CDR3 length equals 17 residues.

This clonotype has more than one count but fewer than ten. The chain has TRBV5-1 and TRBJ2-7; D is unresolved. CDR1 is SGHRS and CDR2 is YFSETQ in the germline V gene. The CDR3 spans 13 residues. Trimming removed 0 bases at V and 0 bases at J, with 4 bases between. The CDR3 coding sequence is TGCGCCAGCAGCTTGGTTGACTCCTACGAGCAGTACTTC. Protein: CASSLVDSYEQYF.

This clonotype appeared a few times. The chain combines TRBV18 with TRBJ2-3; D may be TRBD1 (5 bases). CDR1 is KGHSH, CDR2 LQKENI, per germline. V lost 2 bases and J 6 bases, leaving 6 bases between the germline ends. The CDR3 covers 12 residues. The CDR3 reads CASSPKGDTQYF. The CDR3 DNA sequence: TGTGCCAGCTCACCAAAGGGGGATACGCAGTATTTT.

The rearrangement joins TRBV20-1 to TRBJ2-3; D gene uncertain. This CDR3 has 15 amino acids. V lost 1 base to trimming and J lost 4 bases, with 15 bases between them. The germline V gene encodes CDR1 DFQATT and CDR2 SNEGSKA (reference sequence). CDR3 DNA: TGCAGTGCTAGAGGAACAGCCCAGGTCCCAGATACGCAGTATTTT. Amino acid sequence: CSARGTAQVPDTQYF.

The chain couples TRBV5-1 to TRBJ2-5; tentatively, D is TRBD1 (6 bases). V was pared by 2 bases and J by 5 bases, with 16 bases between. CDR1 is SGHRS and CDR2 is YFSETQ in the germline V gene. The CDR3 spans 15 residues. As DNA, the CDR3 is TGCGCCAGCAGCTTAACAGGGATGTTGCTGGAGACCCAGTACTTC. Protein: CASSLTGMLLETQYF.

This clonotype was seen more than once but under ten times. V and J are TRBV20-1 and TRBJ2-7; tentative D call: TRBD1 (6 bases). The length of the CDR3 is 13 residues. Germline V gene sequence: CDR1 DFQATT, CDR2 SNEGSKA (reference sequence). V was shortened by 4 bases and J by 3 bases, with 13 bases between the two germline ends. CDR3 region: CSATFRQDYEQYF. CDR3 DNA sequence: TGCAGTGCTACCTTTAGACAGGACTACGAGCAGTACTTC.